This T cell receptor beta chain was observed in a study of shared clonotypes between healthy human individuals. Naive CD8 cells were CD45RO-negative, positively selected for CCR7, excluding terminally differentiated effector memory CD45RA+ cells. The CDR3 spans 13 residues. The germline gives CDR1 LGHNA, CDR2 YSLEER. The V segment lost 1 base and the J segment 14 bases; nucleotides outside the gene matches: 8. Libraries were prepared by immunoSEQ multiplex PCR; TCRdb keeps only in-frame clonotypes and omits some of them. The sample shows approximately 840,000 clones, around 96% of them seen only once.

J is TRBJ2-1 and V is TRBV4-3, with 7 bases fitting TRBD2. Input material: naive CD8+ T cells sorted from blood. The clonotype comes from a man aged 30 to 39 in good health. Here the CDR3 reads CASSQGSSGFKFF. The CDR3 bases are TGCGCCAGCAGCCAAGGAAGTAGCGGGTTCAAGTTCTTC.